This passage covers 31 T cell receptor beta chains from one sample sequenced in a study of PD-1 blockade in classical Hodgkin lymphoma. Every patient was affected by relapse after autologous stem cell transplantation, while exposure to brentuximab vedotin was not uniform. The protocol was immunoSEQ multiplex PCR, while the TCRdb copy is restricted to in-frame clones and leaves out a portion. The sample shows about 14,000 clones, about 73% of them seen only once. The specimen was peripheral blood mononuclear cells (PBMCs), collected before the second cycle of nivolumab. Source of these receptors: a human donor with classical Hodgkin lymphoma.

J is TRBJ1-2 and V is TRBV5-1, with D perhaps matching TRBD1 (6 bases). In germline, CDR1 is SGHRS, CDR2 YFSETQ. This CDR3 contains 14 residues. The V and J ends lost 5 bases and 7 bases respectively, with 18 bases between them. CDR3 protein: CASRDSQTSGGYTF. For the CDR3, the DNA is TGCGCCAGCAGGGACAGTCAAACATCGGGTGGCTACACCTTC.

The rearrangement uses TRBV6-1 and TRBJ1-5, with D tentatively TRBD1 (6 bases). V was pared by 6 bases and J by 7 bases, with 13 bases between. The CDR3 runs to 13 residues. Per the germline V gene, CDR1 is MNHNS and CDR2 is SASEGT. CDR3 amino acids: CASSVGGPQPQHF. The CDR3, as DNA: TGTGCCAGCAGCGTCGGGGGGCCCCAGCCCCAGCATTTT.

V is TRBV5-1 and J is TRBJ2-3; 9 bases map to TRBD2. CDR1 and CDR2 from the germline V gene are SGHRS and YFSETQ. V lost 4 bases to trimming and J lost 2 bases; unmatched junction nucleotides: 8. The CDR3 is 16 residues long. In DNA form, the CDR3 reads TGCGCCAGCAGCGCTGGAGCGGGGGGCTTCACAGATACGCAGTATTTT. Its translation is CASSAGAGGFTDTQYF.

This clone was detected once. Distinct nucleotide sequences in the sample also encode this CDR3. The rearrangement links TRBV7-9 to TRBJ1-6; D not resolved. The CDR3 covers 14 residues. V lost 1 base to trimming and J lost 7 bases, with 8 bases between them. From germline, CDR1 is SEHNR and CDR2 FQNEAQ (reference sequence). CDR3 in amino acids: CASSLGTENSPLHF. The CDR3 coding sequence is TGTGCCAGCAGCTTAGGTACAGAGAATTCACCCCTCCACTTT.

V gene TRBV7-8 combines with J gene TRBJ2-7; D is unclear. CDR3 size: 14 residues. Trimming shortened V by 2 bases and J by 4 bases, and 12 bases separated the two germline ends. In germline, CDR1 is SGHVS, CDR2 FQNEAQ. The CDR3 sequence: CASSLLALGYEQYF. CDR3 nucleotide sequence: TGTGCCAGCAGCTTACTGGCCTTGGGTTACGAGCAGTACTTC.

This clone was recorded once. The chain uses TRBV30 and TRBJ2-1, with D unclear. Trimming shortened V by 2 bases and J by 7 bases, and 9 bases separated the two germline ends. Germline lookup yields CDR1 GTSNPN and CDR2 SVGIG (reference sequence). This CDR3 has 12 residues. CDR3 bases: TGTGCCTGGAGTCGTTGGCAGAATGAGCAGTTCTTC. Translated, it gives CAWSRWQNEQFF. Full variable domain (outside the CDR3, taken from reference TRBV30 and TRBJ2-1): SQTIHQWPATLVQPVGSPLSLECTVEGTSNPNLYWYRQAAGRGLQLLFYSVGIGQISSEVPQNLSASRPQDRQFILSSKKLLLSDSGFYLCAWSRWQNEQFFGPGTRLTVL.

This clone was detected once. The chain links TRBV4-3 to TRBJ1-5; tentative D call: TRBD1 (6 bases). CDR3 size: 15 residues. V was cut by 0 bases and J by 4 bases, with 10 bases left in between. Germline loops: CDR1 LGHNA, CDR2 YSLEER. The CDR3 DNA sequence: TGCGCCAGCAGCCAAGATACAGGGCCGAATCAGCCCCAGCATTTT. Translated, it gives CASSQDTGPNQPQHF.

This clone was detected once. V usage is TRBV30 and J usage is TRBJ2-7; D unresolved. CDR1 GTSNPN and CDR2 SVGIG come from the germline V gene (reference sequence). Trimming removed 8 bases from V and 1 base from J, with 15 bases in between. The length of the CDR3 is 13 residues. The CDR3, as DNA: TGTGCCCTTGATCCAGTTACTTCCTACGAGCAGTACTTC. It encodes CALDPVTSYEQYF.

The V call is TRBV6-5, the J call TRBJ1-6; D unresolved. V was clipped by 2 bases and J by 7 bases, with 9 bases between them. CDR3 length: 14 residues. CDR1 is MNHEY, CDR2 SVGAGI, per germline. In nucleotides, the CDR3 is TGTGCCAGCAGTTACACACGCGGGAATTCACCCCTCCACTTT. As protein: CASSYTRGNSPLHF.

V usage is TRBV18 and J usage is TRBJ1-5, with D hard to call. Germline-derived CDR1 and CDR2 are KGHSH and LQKENI. The CDR3 is 14 amino acids. Trimming removed 5 bases from V and 2 bases from J, with 10 bases in between. The CDR3 bases are TGTGCCAGCTCAAGAACAGCTCGCAATCAGCCCCAGCATTTT. This sequence encodes CASSRTARNQPQHF.

The chain couples TRBV28 to TRBJ2-3, with 10 bases fitting TRBD1. V lost 2 bases, J lost 1 base, and 6 bases stayed unmatched. Germline CDR1 and CDR2: MDHEN and SYDVKM. The CDR3 runs to 17 residues. The CDR3 DNA reads as TGTGCCAGCAGTTTAGCACCTGGGACAGGGGGCACAGATACGCAGTATTTT. Amino acid sequence: CASSLAPGTGGTDTQYF. The full variable domain, in which reference TRBV28 and TRBJ2-3 provide the parts outside the CDR3, is DVKVTQSSRYLVKRTGEKVFLECVQDMDHENMFWYRQDPGLGLRLIYFSYDVKMKEKGDIPEGYSVSREKKERFSLILESASTNQTSMYLCASSLAPGTGGTDTQYFGPGTRLTVL.

The J gene is TRBJ2-6, the V gene TRBV7-3; D not resolved. V lost 2 bases to trimming and J lost 0 bases, with 2 bases between them. The CDR3 runs to 14 residues. Germline CDR1 is SGHTA and CDR2 is FQGTGA. CDR3: CASSLSSGANVLTF. The CDR3 DNA is TGTGCCAGCAGCTTATCCTCTGGGGCCAACGTCCTGACTTTC.

This chain links TRBV5-5 with TRBJ2-2; TRBD1 agrees at 8 bases. This CDR3 has 15 residues. The germline V gene has CDR1 SGHKS and CDR2 YYEKEE (reference sequence). The trim removed 1 base at V and 3 bases at J, leaving 2 bases unmatched. For the CDR3, the DNA is TGTGCCAGCAGCTTGCGGACAGGGTACACCGGGGAGCTGTTTTTT. Amino acids: CASSLRTGYTGELFF.

The gene calls are TRBV6-5 and TRBJ2-7; 8 bases map to TRBD1. V shed 5 bases and J 7 bases; nucleotides not matched to a gene: 10. The CDR3 sequence is 14 residues long. Germline values: CDR1 MNHEY, CDR2 SVGAGI. Written as DNA, the CDR3 is TGTGCCAGCAGTCCGGGACAGGTAGGGGGTGAGCAGTACTTC. Protein sequence: CASSPGQVGGEQYF.

This chain links TRBV27 with TRBJ2-1; D is possibly TRBD1 (5 bases). This CDR3 region has 13 residues. V was clipped by 8 bases and J by 2 bases, with 10 bases between them. Germline lookup yields CDR1 MNHEY and CDR2 SMNVEV (reference sequence). CDR3 amino acids: CASWGLAYNEQFF. The CDR3, as DNA: TGTGCCAGCTGGGGCCTCGCCTACAATGAGCAGTTCTTC.

This chain connects TRBV6-5 to TRBJ1-2, with D possibly being TRBD1 (5 bases). V was pared by 5 bases and J by 5 bases, with 15 bases between. Germline lookup yields CDR1 MNHEY and CDR2 SVGAGI. This CDR3 comprises 14 residues. DNA of the CDR3: TGTGCCAGCAGTCCTCGGGACGGAAAGTATGGCTACACCTTC. Its translation is CASSPRDGKYGYTF.

The gene calls are TRBV7-2 and TRBJ2-3, with 8 bases aligning to TRBD2. CDR1 is SGHTA and CDR2 is FQGNSA in the germline V gene. V lost 6 bases, J lost 4 bases, and 6 bases stayed unmatched. The CDR3 runs to 14 residues. CDR3 loop: CASSSGGAADTQYF. The CDR3 coding sequence is TGTGCCAGCAGTTCCGGGGGGGCAGCAGATACGCAGTATTTT.

CDR3 protein: CAISDPGRMNTEAFF. As DNA, the CDR3 is TGTGCCATCAGTGATCCGGGACGGATGAACACTGAAGCTTTCTTT. This chain connects TRBV10-3 to TRBJ1-1; possibly TRBD1 for D (5 bases). V dropped 3 bases and J dropped 0 bases, with 11 bases sitting between them. The length of the CDR3 is 15 residues. Germline V gives CDR1 ENHRY, CDR2 SYGVKD.

The V and J genes are TRBV7-2 and TRBJ2-1; 10 bases map to TRBD1. J lost 9 bases, V lost 5 bases, and 10 bases had no gene match. This CDR3 is 15 amino acids long. CDR1 is SGHTA, CDR2 FQGNSA, per germline. The CDR3 DNA reads as TGTGCCAGCAGCCAGACAGGGGGCGGTTTTGGTGAGCAGTTCTTC. Protein: CASSQTGGGFGEQFF.

The genes are TRBV11-2 and TRBJ2-3; 11 bases fit TRBD1. From germline, CDR1 is SGHAT and CDR2 FQNNGV. The CDR3 consists of 14 residues. V dropped 5 bases and J dropped 10; count of bases not matched to a gene: 8. The CDR3 DNA is TGTGCCAGCAGCCGAGGACAGGGGGCATATCCGCAGTATTTT. It encodes CASSRGQGAYPQYF.

This clone was picked up a small number of times. The chain has TRBV6-5 and TRBJ1-1; D ambiguous. The V and J ends lost 5 bases and 7 bases respectively, with 11 bases between them. This CDR3 is built from 12 residues. CDR1 and CDR2 from the germline V gene are MNHEY and SVGAGI. The CDR3 region has the DNA TGTGCCAGCAGTCCCGGACGGGTTGAAGCTTTCTTT. This encodes CASSPGRVEAFF.

The J gene is TRBJ2-2, the V gene TRBV14; D is possibly TRBD1 or TRBD2 (5 bases each). Germline CDR1 reads SGHDN; CDR2 reads FVKESK. Trimming took off 1 base at V and 7 bases at J, with 19 bases between the two ends. The CDR3 has 17 residues. The CDR3 protein is CASSQGPGPIFYGELFF. The CDR3 coding sequence is TGTGCCAGCAGCCAAGGACCGGGACCAATCTTTTACGGGGAGCTGTTTTTT.

CDR3 protein: CASSLRAAGLLGKNIQYF. The CDR3 DNA is TGTGCCAGCAGTTTGAGGGCTGCAGGTCTTTTAGGCAAAAACATTCAGTACTTC. This rearrangement joins TRBV28 to TRBJ2-4; possible D gene TRBD2, 5 bases. The CDR3 contains 18 residues. V was clipped by 3 bases and J by 3 bases, with 21 bases between them. Germline V gene lookup returns CDR1 MDHEN and CDR2 SYDVKM. Supplemented by reference TRBV28 and TRBJ2-4, the full variable domain reads DVKVTQSSRYLVKRTGEKVFLECVQDMDHENMFWYRQDPGLGLRLIYFSYDVKMKEKGDIPEGYSVSREKKERFSLILESASTNQTSMYLCASSLRAAGLLGKNIQYFGAGTRLSVL.

V and J are TRBV6-6 and TRBJ1-5; D unclear. This CDR3 is 14 amino acids long. Trimming removed 2 bases at V and 0 bases at J, with 5 bases between. Germline lookup yields CDR1 MNHNY and CDR2 SVGAGI (reference sequence). Here the CDR3 reads CASSYEYSNQPQHF. The DNA of the CDR3 is TGTGCCAGCAGTTACGAGTATAGCAATCAGCCCCAGCATTTT.

The chain recombines TRBV18 with TRBJ2-1, with D hard to call. Per germline, CDR1 KGHSH and CDR2 LQKENI. This CDR3 comprises 13 residues. The germline V and J ends were trimmed by 4 bases and 6 bases, with 10 bases remaining between them. The CDR3 spells CASSRVGVNEQFF. CDR3 DNA sequence: TGTGCCAGCTCACGGGTTGGGGTCAATGAGCAGTTCTTC.

The V gene is TRBV19, the J gene TRBJ2-7; D is perhaps TRBD1 (6 bases). CDR1 LNHDA and CDR2 SQIVND come from the germline V gene (reference sequence). The CDR3 has 15 residues. V was pared by 6 bases and J by 1 base, with 16 bases between. CDR3 amino acids: CASSPQGRLSYEQYF. The CDR3 DNA reads TGTGCCAGTAGCCCTCAGGGGCGTTTGTCCTACGAGCAGTACTTC. Full variable domain (missing parts from reference TRBV19 and TRBJ2-7): DGGITQSPKYLFRKEGQNVTLSCEQNLNHDAMYWYRQDPGQGLRLIYYSQIVNDFQKGDIAEGYSVSREKKESFPLTVTSAQKNPTAFYLCASSPQGRLSYEQYFGPGTRLTVT.

The chain combines TRBV9 with TRBJ1-3; D not certain. CDR1 is SGDLS and CDR2 is YYNGEE in the germline V gene. The ends were cut back, 3 bases at V and 0 bases at J, with 10 bases in the middle. The CDR3 spans 15 residues. The CDR3 DNA sequence: TGTGCCAGCAGCGCTACACTGTACTCTGGAAACACCATATATTTT. Translating gives CASSATLYSGNTIYF.

This clone appeared a few times. The chain combines TRBV7-2 with TRBJ1-4, with D hard to call. CDR3 length: 15 amino acids. V dropped 4 bases and J dropped 7 bases, with 16 bases sitting between them. Germline V gene lookup returns CDR1 SGHTA and CDR2 FQGNSA. The CDR3 loop reads CASSSDGGRGEKLFF. DNA of the CDR3: TGTGCCAGCAGCTCAGACGGTGGTCGGGGTGAAAAACTGTTTTTT.

This chain connects TRBV6-5 to TRBJ1-2, with D unresolved. CDR1 is MNHEY and CDR2 is SVGAGI in the germline V gene. The CDR3 is made up of 16 amino acids. V lost 0 bases to trimming and J lost 3 bases, with 14 bases between them. CDR3 loop: CASSYSLSGPHYGYTF. In DNA, the CDR3 is TGTGCCAGCAGTTACTCGTTAAGTGGACCCCACTATGGCTACACCTTC.

The chain employs TRBV27 and TRBJ2-2; maybe TRBD1 (6 bases). Per the germline V gene, CDR1 is MNHEY and CDR2 is SMNVEV (reference sequence). The V end lost 2 bases, the J end lost 7 bases, and 11 bases lay between the germline ends. CDR3 length: 14 amino acids. CDR3 region: CASSLRTVGGELFF. The CDR3 DNA is TGTGCCAGCAGTTTAAGGACAGTAGGCGGGGAGCTGTTTTTT.

The chain is built from TRBV7-8 and TRBJ1-1; perhaps TRBD1 as D (5 bases). Germline V CDR1 and CDR2: SGHVS, FQNEAQ. The germline V and J ends were trimmed by 1 base and 7 bases, with 16 bases remaining between them. This CDR3 has 15 amino acids. CDR3 loop: CASSLGGRVANEAFF. The DNA of the CDR3 is TGTGCCAGCAGCTTAGGGGGCAGGGTGGCGAATGAAGCTTTCTTT.